What follows are 15 T cell receptor beta chains derived from one specimen sequenced in a study of T cells in Graves' hyperthyroidism and ophthalmopathy. RNA transcripts gave rise to amplified TCR beta CDR3 regions. First-round RT-PCR with HTBI primers amplified the TCR CDR3 region. Using its own MiXCR run on the multiplex PCR reads, TCRdb lists one record per CDR3 protein. The sample includes about 330,000 distinct CDR3 sequences, 12% to 15% seen only once; the top ten take approximately 35%. The sample was blood. These receptors all stem from a woman between 40 and 55 years old with Graves' ophthalmopathy.

The table lists this clonotype with many counts. The J gene is TRBJ1-2, the V gene TRBV11-2; 7 bases match TRBD1. CDR3 length equals 17 residues. Germline loops: CDR1 SGHAT, CDR2 FQNNGV. V shed 6 bases and J 1 base; nucleotides not matched to a gene: 14. CDR3 nucleotide sequence: TGTGCCAGCAGTCAAATCGGCGGGGACAGCTTTAACTATGGCTACACCTTC. It specifies CASSQIGGDSFNYGYTF.

This chain connects TRBV12-3 or TRBV12-4 to TRBJ1-1; D remains ambiguous. Deletions cut 7 bases from V and 7 bases from J, with 13 bases between. The length of the CDR3 is 12 residues. The CDR3 DNA sequence: TGTGCCAGCATGGAGGTCACAGATGAAGCTTTCTTT. Translating it yields CASMEVTDEAFF.

The chain has TRBV5-1 and TRBJ2-6; D gene uncertain. CDR1 and CDR2 (germline): SGHRS, YFSETQ. The CDR3 has 15 amino acids. V was trimmed by 6 bases and J by 0 bases, leaving 10 bases between them. The CDR3 sequence: CASNSISSGANVLTF. The CDR3 DNA follows: TGCGCCAGCAACTCGATAAGCTCTGGGGCCAACGTCCTGACTTTC.

This clonotype was picked up a small number of times. The rearrangement links TRBV29-1 to TRBJ2-7; D might be TRBD1 (6 bases). V lost 2 bases and J 1 base, leaving 12 bases between the germline ends. The V gene's germline CDR1 is SQVTM and CDR2 ANQGSEA. The CDR3 is 14 amino acids. The DNA for the CDR3 is TGCAGCGTTGAAATCGGGACATCTTCCTACGAGCAGTACTTC. Its translation: CSVEIGTSSYEQYF.

This clonotype came up many times. V is TRBV2 and J is TRBJ1-6, with D tentatively TRBD1 (6 bases). This CDR3 is built from 14 residues. The V gene's germline CDR1 is SNHLY and CDR2 FYNNEI. The V end was cut by 6 bases, the J end by 6 bases, with 12 bases between. As DNA, the CDR3 is TGTGCCAGCAGAAAGACAGGTGCTAATTCACCCCTCCACTTT. This sequence encodes CASRKTGANSPLHF.

The rearrangement links TRBV9 to TRBJ2-5, with a tentative D call TRBD2 (6 bases). V was cut by 4 bases and J by 5 bases, with 18 bases left in between. Germline-derived CDR1 and CDR2 are SGDLS and YYNGEE. CDR3 length: 15 amino acids. CDR3 loop: CASSSYGGGEETQYF. The CDR3 nucleotides are TGTGCCAGCAGCTCATATGGTGGCGGGGAGGAGACCCAGTACTTC. Drawing the rest from reference TRBV9 and TRBJ2-5, the complete variable domain is DSGVTQTPKHLITATGQRVTLRCSPRSGDLSVYWYQQSLDQGLQFLIQYYNGEERAKGNILERFSAQQFPDLHSELNLSSLELGDSALYFCASSSYGGGEETQYFGPGTRLLVL.

The chain has TRBV4-1 and TRBJ1-3, with 7 nucleotides matching TRBD1. The CDR3 runs 17 residues. Losses at the gene ends were 4 bases for V and 0 bases for J; bases not matched to a gene: 9. Germline values: CDR1 MGHRA, CDR2 YSYEKL. The CDR3 nucleotides are TGCGCCAGCAGCCGCCTACAGGGGAGGAACTCTGGAAACACCATATATTTT. Translation gives CASSRLQGRNSGNTIYF.

This clonotype was counted ten times or more. The genes are TRBV13 and TRBJ2-7, with 7 bases fitting TRBD1. Unmatched junction bases numbered 7, after V lost 5 bases and J lost 0 bases. This CDR3 comprises 15 residues. Germline-derived CDR1 and CDR2 are PRHDT and FYEKMQ (reference sequence). The DNA for the CDR3 is TGTGCCAGCAGCCATAGGACAGGCAGCTCCTACGAGCAGTACTTC. Encoded protein: CASSHRTGSSYEQYF.

Ten or more counts support this clonotype. The chain is built from TRBV24-1 and TRBJ1-1; no definite D call. Trimming shortened V by 5 bases and J by 5 bases, and 14 bases separated the two germline ends. Germline V lookup: CDR1 KGHDR, CDR2 SFDVKD. The CDR3 length is 14 residues. The CDR3 loop is CATSVGPGGTEAFF. The DNA for the CDR3 is TGTGCCACCAGTGTTGGCCCGGGCGGTACTGAAGCTTTCTTT.

Ten or more counts support this clonotype. The V gene is TRBV5-1, the J gene TRBJ1-1, with 9 bases aligning to TRBD1. This CDR3 region has 15 residues. V dropped 4 bases and J dropped 4; count of bases not matched to a gene: 8. In germline, CDR1 is SGHRS, CDR2 YFSETQ. The CDR3 nucleotides read TGCGCCAGCAGCGCATACAGGGGGCCCAGCACTGAAGCTTTCTTT. This encodes CASSAYRGPSTEAFF.

This clonotype came up many times. The J gene is TRBJ2-1, the V gene TRBV29-1, with a weak D call TRBD1 (6 bases). With 7 bases removed from V and 9 bases from J, the gap between germline ends came to 13 bases. The CDR3 sequence is 11 residues long. The germline CDR1 and CDR2 sequences are SQVTM and ANQGSEA. The CDR3: CSGSGEIEQFF. CDR3 DNA: TGCAGCGGCTCAGGGGAAATTGAGCAGTTCTTC.

The chain carries TRBV5-1 and TRBJ2-1, with D hard to call. Germline V gives CDR1 SGHRS, CDR2 YFSETQ. The CDR3 has 13 residues. The V end was cut by 4 bases, the J end by 5 bases, with 10 bases between. CDR3 protein: CASSPPRNNEQFF. In nucleotides, the CDR3 is TGCGCCAGCAGCCCCCCCAGGAACAATGAGCAGTTCTTC.

The V call is TRBV7-3, the J call TRBJ2-5; D might be TRBD1 (6 bases). The V end was cut by 1 base, the J end by 0 bases, with 18 bases between. This CDR3 comprises 18 residues. Germline CDR1 SGHTA, CDR2 FQGTGA. CDR3 sequence: CASSLRTVGRYDQETQYF. The DNA for the CDR3 is TGTGCCAGCAGCTTAAGGACAGTAGGAAGGTATGACCAAGAGACCCAGTACTTC.

This clonotype was counted at least ten times. The genes are TRBV12-3 or TRBV12-4 and TRBJ2-5; D perhaps matches TRBD1 (7 bases). V lost 3 bases, J lost 5 bases, and 16 bases lay in between. The CDR3 runs 15 residues. DNA for the CDR3: TGTGCCAGCAGTTTCCCAGGAGGGGGCGCGGAGACCCAGTACTTC. Protein product: CASSFPGGGAETQYF.

This clonotype was counted at least ten times. V gene TRBV19 combines with J gene TRBJ2-2, with 10 bases that match TRBD1. The CDR3 runs 14 residues. V lost 6 bases to trimming and J lost 5 bases; unmatched junction nucleotides: 3. CDR1 is LNHDA, CDR2 SQIVND, per germline (reference sequence). The CDR3 bases are TGTGCCAGTAGGGGGACAGGGGTTACCGGGGAGCTGTTTTTT. Its protein is CASRGTGVTGELFF.